A single sample gave rise to the 17 T cell receptor beta chains below, sequenced in a study of a mutant IDH1 vaccine in newly diagnosed glioma (dated by TCRdb to the early 2020s). Receptor amplification or capture employed the immunoSEQ multiplex PCR assay. This is the immuneACCESS table as TCRdb keeps it, with only in-frame sequences that have V and J called. A part of the clones is gone; compared with another copy, unresolved V genes explain less than half, and the rest is unexplained. The sample table contains 85,000 to 100,000 clones; only one count was recorded for 70% to 90% of them. The top ten clonotypes cover roughly 0.54% of the sample. What the time point label conveys for this sample: baseline, week 1 (first vaccination visit). The meaning of the sample's treatment or condition label: pre-vaccination baseline after standard-of-care therapy. The sequenced sample was PBMCs, obtained from a glioma patient treated with radiotherapy, temozolomide or both. These receptors were collected from a woman aged 45-60 years with glioma.

The chain links TRBV27 to TRBJ1-2; D unresolved. CDR1 is MNHEY, CDR2 SMNVEV, per germline (reference sequence). There are 13 residues in the CDR3. Trimming cost V 3 bases and J 8 bases, with 13 bases left between them. The CDR3 protein is CASSLGGSGGYTF. In DNA form, the CDR3 reads TGTGCCAGCAGTTTGGGCGGGTCGGGAGGCTACACCTTC.

This clone was counted a single time. The genes are TRBV19 and TRBJ2-1; the match to TRBD2 covers 14 bases. V shed 6 bases, J shed 9 bases, and the junction held 7 bases outside the gene matches. CDR3 length: 15 amino acids. Germline V lookup: CDR1 LNHDA, CDR2 SQIVND (reference sequence). Here the CDR3 reads CASSGTSGRGSEQFF. CDR3 sequence (DNA): TGTGCCAGTAGCGGGACTAGCGGGAGAGGCAGTGAGCAGTTCTTC.

The rearrangement links TRBV6-4 to TRBJ2-7; D might be TRBD1 (7 bases). The CDR3 sequence is 12 residues long. From germline, CDR1 is MRHNA and CDR2 SNTAGT. The germline V and J ends were trimmed by 11 bases and 6 bases, with 17 bases remaining between them. The CDR3 region has the DNA TGTGCCCTCCGGAGGGGGGACAGCGAGCAGTACTTC. Translated: CALRRGDSEQYF.

The rearrangement links TRBV5-5 to TRBJ2-1; TRBD2 aligns across 13 bases. Germline V gene data show CDR1 as SGHKS and CDR2 as YYEKEE (reference sequence). J was trimmed by 2 bases and V by 5 bases; bases with no gene match: 1. The CDR3 runs to 15 residues. The CDR3 sequence is CASRLAGGPYNEQFF. DNA of the CDR3: TGTGCCAGCAGACTAGCGGGAGGGCCCTACAATGAGCAGTTCTTC.

The chain recombines TRBV6-6 with TRBJ2-7; D is perhaps TRBD1 (6 bases). The germline CDR1 and CDR2 sequences are MNHNY and SVGAGI (reference sequence). V lost 2 bases to trimming and J lost 5 bases, with 10 bases between them. The CDR3 length is 13 residues. The CDR3, as DNA: TGTGCCAGCAGTTACAGGGGGTTGGACGAGCAGTACTTC. It yields the protein CASSYRGLDEQYF.

A few counts support this clone. The chain joins TRBV28 to TRBJ2-2; TRBD2 aligns across 12 bases. J gave up 6 bases and V 0 bases, and 5 bases lay outside the gene matches. This CDR3 comprises 17 residues. The germline V gene has CDR1 MDHEN and CDR2 SYDVKM. CDR3 nucleotides: TGTGCCAGCAGTTTATGGGAACTAGCGGGAGGACCCGGGGAGCTGTTTTTT. Translated, it gives CASSLWELAGGPGELFF.

This chain joins TRBV7-6 and TRBJ2-1; TRBD2 matches at 14 bases. Trimming at V came to 1 base and at J to 9 bases, leaving 5 bases not matched to a gene. The CDR3 spans 16 residues. Germline V lookup: CDR1 SGHVS, CDR2 FNYEAQ. In nucleotides, the CDR3 is TGTGCCAGCAGCTTAGGGGGACTAGCGGGAGTGGTTGAGCAGTTCTTC. It yields the protein CASSLGGLAGVVEQFF.

The chain is built from TRBV9 and TRBJ2-7; D perhaps matches TRBD2 (5 bases). This CDR3 has 14 residues. The germline gives CDR1 SGDLS, CDR2 YYNGEE. Trimming left V 5 bases short and J 0 bases short, with 12 bases between. As DNA, the CDR3 is TGTGCCAGCAGTCGGGCTACTAGCTCCTACGAGCAGTACTTC. Protein product: CASSRATSSYEQYF.

For this clone: The DNA is omitted, as the CDR3 cannot be located on it reliably, and the CDR3 follows TCRdb's listing. The V gene is TRBV28, the J gene TRBJ2-7; the D segment call TRBD2 is taken from the table without a DNA check. The CDR3 is 16 residues long, ends included. The germline gives CDR1 MDHEN, CDR2 SYDVKM. This CDR3 is CASSSSGLAGVYEQYF.

The chain is built from TRBV18 and TRBJ2-7; D is ambiguous. V shed 3 bases and J shed 3 bases, with 3 bases lying between them. Germline loops: CDR1 KGHSH, CDR2 LQKENI. The CDR3 extends over 11 amino acids. CDR3 in amino acids: CASSPNYEQYF. As DNA, the CDR3 is TGTGCCAGCTCACCGAACTACGAGCAGTACTTC.

The chain has TRBV28 and TRBJ2-5; 8 bases align to TRBD1. The J call may be wrong; the DNA end is better matched by TRBJ2-7. Germline V gene data show CDR1 as MDHEN and CDR2 as SYDVKM. The CDR3 is 16 residues long. In DNA form, the CDR3 reads TGTGCCAGCAGTTTATCTCTAGGACAGGGATTTATCGAGCAGTACTTC. Protein product: CASSLSLGQGFIEQYF.

The V call is TRBV5-1, the J call TRBJ1-5, with TRBD1 identical over 10 bases. The junction had 7 bases not matched to a gene; V was cut back by 0 bases and J by 7 bases. The germline CDR1 and CDR2 sequences are SGHRS and YFSETQ. CDR3 length equals 16 residues. CDR3 residues: CASSLDGTGVQQPQHF. CDR3 coding DNA: TGCGCCAGCAGCTTGGACGGGACAGGGGTTCAGCAGCCCCAGCATTTT. Supplemented by reference TRBV5-1 and TRBJ1-5, the full variable domain reads KAGVTQTPRYLIKTRGQQVTLSCSPISGHRSVSWYQQTPGQGLQFLFEYFSETQRNKGNFPGRFSGRQFSNSRSEMNVSTLELGDSALYLCASSLDGTGVQQPQHFGDGTRLSIL.

The rearrangement joins TRBV10-2 to TRBJ2-1; TRBD2 aligns across 8 bases. CDR1 is WSHSY and CDR2 is SAAADI in the germline V gene. CDR3 length equals 16 residues. V lost 6 bases and J lost 7; bases outside the gene matches: 14. The CDR3 DNA is TGCGCCAGCAGCGGGAGGGGCGCCGGGCTGGGGAATGAGCAGTTCTTC. Residues: CASSGRGAGLGNEQFF.

The J gene is TRBJ1-4, the V gene TRBV30, with D possibly matching TRBD1 (5 bases). Germline V CDR1 and CDR2: GTSNPN, SVGIG (reference sequence). Trimming took off 5 bases at V and 4 bases at J, with 11 bases between the two ends. The length of the CDR3 is 13 residues. Here the CDR3 reads CAWERDLNEKLFF. The CDR3 DNA is TGTGCCTGGGAAAGGGACCTTAATGAAAAACTGTTTTTT.

The chain uses TRBV6-6 and TRBJ1-2; D remains ambiguous. V shed 2 bases and J shed 6 bases, with 13 bases lying between them. Germline-derived CDR1 and CDR2 are MNHNY and SVGAGI (reference sequence). The CDR3 is made up of 14 amino acids. For the CDR3, the DNA is TGTGCCAGCAGTTACAATACGGCCGGAGATGGCTACACCTTC. Protein product: CASSYNTAGDGYTF.

The sample holds one count of this clone. The chain recombines TRBV7-6 with TRBJ1-4; D is uncertain. Germline V gene sequence: CDR1 SGHVS, CDR2 FNYEAQ. This CDR3 has 14 amino acids. Trimming took 6 bases from V and 4 from J, leaving 12 bases between them. As DNA, the CDR3 is TGTGCCAGCAGTACTGGACGGCTTAATGAAAAACTGTTTTTT. Protein sequence: CASSTGRLNEKLFF. Variable domain in full (rest from reference TRBV7-6 and TRBJ1-4): GAGVSQSPRYKVTKRGQDVALRCDPISGHVSLYWYRQALGQGPEFLTYFNYEAQQDKSGLPNDRFSAERPEGSISTLTIQRTEQRDSAMYRCASSTGRLNEKLFFGSGTQLSVL.

The CDR3: CASSQTDAYTQYF. Here the CDR3 DNA reads TGTGCCAGCAGTCAAACGGACGCTTATACGCAGTATTTT. The V and J genes are TRBV6-6 and TRBJ2-3; unclear D gene. Per the germline V gene, CDR1 is MNHNY and CDR2 is SVGAGI (reference sequence). V was clipped by 5 bases and J by 7 bases, with 13 bases between them. The CDR3 totals 13 residues.